This T cell receptor beta chain derives from a study of T cell responses to AZD1222 COVID-19 vaccine. Study context: Second-dose recipients at about 4 or about 12 weeks were treated as one pooled group.

Study-wide results and limits: Sampled repertoires all dated from after the peak T cell response. Spike was spanned by vaccine-associated CD4 TCRs, with dominance at 160-218 and 743-854.

Assay used: immunoSEQ multiplex PCR; TCRdb lists only in-frame clones, some missing. The sample carries about 180,000 clones, 90% recorded once. A word on this clone: No antigen is known for it.

This CDR3 has 15 amino acids. The V end was cut by 4 bases, the J end by 4 bases, with 13 bases between. CDR1 is KGHSH and CDR2 is LQKENI in the germline V gene. This clonotype was sampled from an adult in good health. This sample comprised peripheral blood, obtained on day 0 of AZD1222 vaccination. The chain recombines TRBV18 with TRBJ2-2; perhaps TRBD1 as D (6 bases). The DNA for the CDR3 is TGTGCCAGCTCACTAGAACAGGGACCCACCGGGGAGCTGTTTTTT. Protein product: CASSLEQGPTGELFF.